Listed here are 7 T cell receptor beta chains from one sample, sequenced in a study of T cell responses to AZD1222 COVID-19 vaccine. The data were produced by immunoSEQ multiplex PCR, yet TCRdb's version contains in-frame clones alone and is incomplete. The sample includes roughly 150,000 clones, just under 95% of them seen just once. This material consisted of peripheral blood, taken on day 0 of AZD1222 vaccination. These TCRs come from an adult in good health.

This clone was seen just once. The chain carries TRBV18 and TRBJ1-5; 7 nucleotides line up with TRBD1. The CDR3 contains 13 residues. V was clipped by 5 bases and J by 7 bases; unmatched bases: 5. Looked up from germline, CDR1 is KGHSH and CDR2 is LQKENI. Here the CDR3 DNA reads TGTGCCAGCTCAATGGGACAGACCCAGCCCCAGCATTTT. Residues: CASSMGQTQPQHF. The full variable domain, completed using reference TRBV18 and TRBJ1-5, is NAGVMQNPRHLVRRRGQEARLRCSPMKGHSHVYWYRQLPEEGLKFMVYLQKENIIDESGMPKERFSAEFPKEGPSILRIQQVVRGDSAAYFCASSMGQTQPQHFGDGTRLSIL.

The V call is TRBV15, the J call TRBJ2-1; D perhaps matches TRBD2 (6 bases). CDR3 size: 16 residues. Germline-derived CDR1 and CDR2 are LNHNV and YYDKDF (reference sequence). V lost 1 base and J 7 bases, leaving 17 bases between the germline ends. The CDR3 loop reads CATSRGGVGARNEQFF. CDR3 nucleotides: TGTGCCACCAGCAGAGGGGGGGTTGGAGCTAGGAATGAGCAGTTCTTC.

This chain connects TRBV12-5 to TRBJ2-5; weak D call: TRBD1 (6 bases). The V gene's germline CDR1 is LGHNT and CDR2 FRNRAP. The CDR3 covers 17 residues. Trimming took off 1 base at V and 5 bases at J, with 20 bases between the two ends. The CDR3 is CASGLAAPTGTGETQYF. Here the CDR3 DNA reads TGTGCTAGTGGTTTGGCAGCACCCACAGGCACAGGGGAGACCCAGTACTTC.

The chain couples TRBV24-1 to TRBJ1-5, with TRBD1 matching over 7 bases. The CDR3 contains 15 residues. Germline values: CDR1 KGHDR, CDR2 SFDVKD. J was trimmed by 6 bases and V by 9 bases; bases with no gene match: 13. CDR3: CATGKQGSRGQPQHF. Here the CDR3 DNA reads TGTGCCACCGGAAAACAGGGGAGTAGGGGTCAGCCCCAGCATTTT.

V gene TRBV6-2 or TRBV6-3 combines with J gene TRBJ1-5; maybe TRBD1 (6 bases). CDR3 size: 16 residues. Germline assignment: CDR1 MNHEY and CDR2 SVGEGT. Trimming took off 4 bases at V and 7 bases at J, with 20 bases between the two ends. In nucleotides, the CDR3 is TGTGCCAGCAGTTCGCCACGGTCGGGGGGCGGACAGCCCCAGCATTTT. Encoded protein: CASSSPRSGGGQPQHF.

The chain recombines TRBV4-2 with TRBJ2-5; D is uncertain. The CDR3 contains 15 residues. Per germline, CDR1 LGHNA and CDR2 YNFKEQ. V was shortened by 0 bases and J by 7 bases, with 15 bases between the two germline ends. CDR3 region: CASSQDVYVLGTQYF. Written as DNA, the CDR3 is TGTGCCAGCAGCCAAGATGTATACGTGTTGGGGACCCAGTACTTC.

The V and J genes are TRBV18 and TRBJ1-1, with 10 bases matching TRBD1. Germline lookup yields CDR1 KGHSH and CDR2 LQKENI. CDR3 size: 13 residues. V lost 5 bases, J lost 6 bases, and 3 bases stayed unmatched. The DNA of the CDR3 is TGTGCCAGCTCATCTGGACAGGGGGCTGAAGCTTTCTTT. It specifies CASSSGQGAEAFF. Full variable domain (remainder filled in from reference TRBV18 and TRBJ1-1): NAGVMQNPRHLVRRRGQEARLRCSPMKGHSHVYWYRQLPEEGLKFMVYLQKENIIDESGMPKERFSAEFPKEGPSILRIQQVVRGDSAAYFCASSSGQGAEAFFGQGTRLTVV.